This is a list of T cell receptor beta chains from one sample in a study of T-cell reconstitution after alpha-beta-depleted transplantation in children. TCRdb re-called the PCR reads through MiXCR, storing one row per CDR3 protein. The repertoire includes about 350,000 distinct CDR3 sequences, about 16% of them detected once, and about 41% sits in the top ten. Source: PBMCs, mostly from graft donor cells, taken 360 days after TCRalphabeta/CD19-depleted stem cell transplant. The receptors were gathered from a male patient under 10 years old who had a stem cell transplant for acute lymphoblastic leukemia, so the T cells may come from the graft donor. The CDR3 runs from the conserved cysteine through the conserved F or W. D genes are given only for firm matches. The listing skips clone size in some rows; elsewhere it reads once, few, many or a size class.

TRBV10-2	.	12	.	TRBJ2-7	TGCGCCAGCAGTGAGATAGCCGACGAGCAGTACTTC	CASSEIADEQYF
TRBV5-7	.	16	few	TRBJ2-1	TGTGCCAGCAGCTTGGTAAGGGGGGGAGCCTACAATGAGCAGTTCTTC	CASSLVRGGAYNEQFF
TRBV9	TRBD2	16	many	TRBJ2-1	TGTGCCAGCAGCGTAGGAGTAGAACTAGCGGGTTATGAGCAGTTCTTC	CASSVGVELAGYEQFF
TRBV7-8	.	15	few	TRBJ2-1	TGTGCCAGCAGCTTAGGGCGTAGGACAGACAATGAGCAGTTCTTC	CASSLGRRTDNEQFF
TRBV28	TRBD2	16	once	TRBJ2-3	TGTGCCAGCAGTACGGCCAAGCGGGAATACACAGATACGCAGTATTTT	CASSTAKREYTDTQYF
TRBV4-1	.	19	many	TRBJ2-6	TGCGCCAGCAGCCAAGTCCCCAGGACAGCGCTCTCTGGGGCCAACGTCCTGACTTTC	CASSQVPRTALSGANVLTF
TRBV27	TRBD2	16	.	TRBJ2-2	TGTGCCACTAAGTCTCGCGGGAGGGCTAATGCCGGGGAGCTGTTTTTT	CATKSRGRANAGELFF
TRBV28	.	15	.	TRBJ2-3	TGTGCCAGCAGCCCCGGACTCCTCGCCCGAGATACGCAGTATTTT	CASSPGLLARDTQYF
TRBV14	.	14	.	TRBJ1-2	TGTGCCAGCAGCCAAGGGTTCAGTAACTATGGCTACACCTTC	CASSQGFSNYGYTF
TRBV29-1	.	14	few	TRBJ1-1	TGCAGCGTACTGACCCCCAGGGTGAACACTGAAGCTTTCTTT	CSVLTPRVNTEAFF
TRBV11-2	.	16	.	TRBJ2-2	TGTGCCAGCAGCATGAGGGGGATGGGCTACACCGGGGAGCTGTTTTTT	CASSMRGMGYTGELFF
TRBV7-9	TRBD1	15	.	TRBJ1-2	TGTGCCAGCAGCTTAGAGGACAGGAATGCGGATGGCTACACCTTC	CASSLEDRNADGYTF
TRBV4-3	.	17	few	TRBJ2-7	TGCGCCAGCAGCCAAGATCCTGGGGCACTCCCTATCTACGAGCAGTACTTC	CASSQDPGALPIYEQYF
TRBV11-2	TRBD2	15	few	TRBJ2-5	TGTGCCAGCAGCTGGACTAGCGGGAGGTTCGAGACCCAGTACTTC	CASSWTSGRFETQYF
TRBV4-1	.	14	.	TRBJ1-5	TGCGCCAGCAGCCACAACAGGGTGGATCAGCCCCAGCATTTT	CASSHNRVDQPQHF
TRBV12-3/TRBV12-4	TRBD2	13	.	TRBJ2-7	TGTGCCAGCGGTAGCGGGAGTGTGTACGAGCAGTACTTC	CASGSGSVYEQYF
TRBV28	.	15	.	TRBJ2-6	TGTGCCAGCAGTTTCAGTTCGGCTGGGGCCAACGTCCTGACTTTC	CASSFSSAGANVLTF
TRBV18	.	14	once	TRBJ1-5	TGTGCCAGCTCACCGAGGGAGAGCAATCAGCCCCAGCATTTT	CASSPRESNQPQHF
TRBV12-3/TRBV12-4	.	15	.	TRBJ1-6	TGTGCCAGCAGTTTTGGGGGAGTTTGGAATTCACCCCTCCACTTT	CASSFGGVWNSPLHF
TRBV29-1	.	13	.	TRBJ2-3	TGCAGCGGCCTACAGGGGAGGGCAGATACGCAGTATTTT	CSGLQGRADTQYF
TRBV11-3	TRBD2	16	few	TRBJ2-5	TGTGCCAGCAGCCACCGACTAGCGGGGGGCGGGGAGACCCAGTACTTC	CASSHRLAGGGETQYF
TRBV20-1	.	13	few	TRBJ2-1	TGCAGTGTCTCCAGGGATCGGTACAATGAGCAGTTCTTC	CSVSRDRYNEQFF
TRBV20-1	TRBD1	13	.	TRBJ1-2	TGCAGTGCACTTCTCGGACAGGGCTATGGCTACACCTTC	CSALLGQGYGYTF
TRBV29-1	.	13	many	TRBJ2-6	TGCAGCGTTGGCCACTCTGGGGCCAACGTCCTGACTTTC	CSVGHSGANVLTF
TRBV5-1	.	15	many	TRBJ2-1	TGCGCCAGCAGCTGGACCGGGACGGACTACAATGAGCAGTTCTTC	CASSWTGTDYNEQFF
TRBV20-1	.	15	many	TRBJ1-1	TGCAGTGCTAGAGTTAGGTGGCTCGTGGGCACTGAAGCTTTCTTT	CSARVRWLVGTEAFF
TRBV4-1	.	13	many	TRBJ2-4	TGCGCCAGCAGCCAAGGATGGGAAAACATTCAGTACTTC	CASSQGWENIQYF
TRBV10-3	TRBD1	15	few	TRBJ2-7	TGTGCCACAGCGGACCTGGACAGGCGCGCCTACGAGCAGTACTTC	CATADLDRRAYEQYF
TRBV6-5	TRBD1	16	many	TRBJ2-5	TGTGCCAGCAGTTACTCGATCTGGACAGGGAAAGAGACCCAGTACTTC	CASSYSIWTGKETQYF
TRBV5-1	.	15	.	TRBJ2-7	TGCGCCAGCAGCTTGGGTCTTAGGGTTACCTACGAGCAGTACTTC	CASSLGLRVTYEQYF
TRBV7-2	TRBD2	16	.	TRBJ2-7	TGTGCCAGCAGCTTAGCCTGGACTAGCGGGAGGAACGAGCAGTACTTC	CASSLAWTSGRNEQYF